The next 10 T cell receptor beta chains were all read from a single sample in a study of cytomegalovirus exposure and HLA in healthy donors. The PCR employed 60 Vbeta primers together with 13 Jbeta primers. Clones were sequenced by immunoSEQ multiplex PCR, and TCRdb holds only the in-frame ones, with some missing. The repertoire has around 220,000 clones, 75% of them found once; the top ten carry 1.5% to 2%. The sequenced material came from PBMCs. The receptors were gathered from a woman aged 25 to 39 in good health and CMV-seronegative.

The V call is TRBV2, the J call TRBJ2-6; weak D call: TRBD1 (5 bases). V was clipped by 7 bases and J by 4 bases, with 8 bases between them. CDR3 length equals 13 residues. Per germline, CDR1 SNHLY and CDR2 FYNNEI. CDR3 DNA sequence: TGTGCCAGCACAGGGTACGGGGCCAACGTCCTGACTTTC. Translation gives CASTGYGANVLTF. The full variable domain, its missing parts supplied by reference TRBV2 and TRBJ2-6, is EPEVTQTPSHQVTQMGQEVILRCVPISNHLYFYWYRQILGQKVEFLVSFYNNEISEKSEIFDDQFSVERPDGSNFTLKIRSTKLEDSAMYFCASTGYGANVLTFGAGSRLTVL.

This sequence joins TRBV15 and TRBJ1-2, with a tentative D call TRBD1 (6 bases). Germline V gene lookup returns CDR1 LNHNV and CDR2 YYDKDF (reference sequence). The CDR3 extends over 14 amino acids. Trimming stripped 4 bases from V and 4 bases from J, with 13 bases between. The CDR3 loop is CATSILGGGYGYTF. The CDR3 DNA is TGTGCCACCAGCATCTTAGGGGGGGGCTATGGCTACACCTTC.

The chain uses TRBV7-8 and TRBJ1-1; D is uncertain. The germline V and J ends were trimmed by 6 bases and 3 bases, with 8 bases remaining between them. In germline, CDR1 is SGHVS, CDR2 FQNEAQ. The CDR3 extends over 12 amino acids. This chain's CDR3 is CASRHLDTEAFF. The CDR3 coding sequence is TGTGCCAGCAGACACCTAGACACTGAAGCTTTCTTT.

The CDR3 bases are TGTGCCAGCAGCTCCAATGTTTACGAGCAGTACTTC. Protein: CASSSNVYEQYF. The chain couples TRBV5-6 to TRBJ2-7; no clear D gene. Trimming stripped 3 bases from V and 4 bases from J, with 8 bases between. CDR1 is SGHDT, CDR2 YYEEEE, per germline. This CDR3 comprises 12 residues. Drawing the rest from reference TRBV5-6 and TRBJ2-7, the complete variable domain is DAGVTQSPTHLIKTRGQQVTLRCSPKSGHDTVSWYQQALGQGPQFIFQYYEEEERQRGNFPDRFSGHQFPNYSSELNVNALLLGDSALYLCASSSNVYEQYFGPGTRLTVT.

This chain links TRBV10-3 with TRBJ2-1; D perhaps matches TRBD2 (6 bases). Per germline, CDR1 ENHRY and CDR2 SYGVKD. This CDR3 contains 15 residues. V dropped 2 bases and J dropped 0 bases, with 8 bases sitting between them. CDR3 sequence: CAISERESSYNEQFF. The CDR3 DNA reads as TGTGCCATCAGTGAGCGGGAGAGCTCCTACAATGAGCAGTTCTTC.

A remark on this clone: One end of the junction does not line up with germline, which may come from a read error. In DNA form, the CDR3 reads TGTGACAGCGGCTCAGTATCGAAGAAGGAAGCTTTCTTT. Translated: CDSGSVSKKEAFF. This chain connects TRBV2 to TRBJ1-1; no clear D gene. Germline loops: CDR1 SNHLY, CDR2 FYNNEI. This CDR3 is built from 13 residues.

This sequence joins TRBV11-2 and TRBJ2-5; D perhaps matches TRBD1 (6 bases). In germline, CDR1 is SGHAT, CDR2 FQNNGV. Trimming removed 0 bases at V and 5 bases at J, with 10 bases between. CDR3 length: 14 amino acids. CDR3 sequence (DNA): TGTGCCAGCAGCTTAGAGAGGGGGTGGGAGACCCAGTACTTC. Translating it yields CASSLERGWETQYF.

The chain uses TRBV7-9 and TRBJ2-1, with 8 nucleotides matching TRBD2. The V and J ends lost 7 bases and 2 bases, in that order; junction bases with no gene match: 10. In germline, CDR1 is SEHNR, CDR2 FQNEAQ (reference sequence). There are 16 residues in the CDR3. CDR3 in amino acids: CASTLPQRGPYNEQFF. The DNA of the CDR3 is TGTGCCAGCACCCTTCCCCAGCGGGGGCCCTACAATGAGCAGTTCTTC.

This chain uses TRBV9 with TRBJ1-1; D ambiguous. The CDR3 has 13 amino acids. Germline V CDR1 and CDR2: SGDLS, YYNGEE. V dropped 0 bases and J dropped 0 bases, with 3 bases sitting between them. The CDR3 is CASSVVLNTEAFF. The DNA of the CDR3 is TGTGCCAGCAGCGTAGTATTGAACACTGAAGCTTTCTTT.

The CDR3 DNA is TGTGCCAGCAGGGTATTACAGGGGGCGAATTTTACAGATACGCAGTATTTT. Amino acids: CASRVLQGANFTDTQYF. The chain joins TRBV27 to TRBJ2-3; TRBD1 matches 9 bases. Trimming cost V 6 bases and J 3 bases; bases outside gene matches: 13. Looked up from germline, CDR1 is MNHEY and CDR2 is SMNVEV (reference sequence). The CDR3 has 17 residues.